Reported below is one T cell receptor beta chain. Antigen unknown. Assay: immunoSEQ multiplex PCR; the TCRdb copy retains only in-frame clones and omits some. The sample records some 78,000 clones, roughly nine tenths being singletons. The data stem from a study of OX40 agonist ivuxolimab in advanced cancers. Study in general: Ivuxolimab was delivered to patients intravenously every 2 weeks at doses spanning 0.01 to 10 mg/kg.

Study-level findings and limits: In the 0.1 to 3.0 mg/kg range, CD4+ and CD8+ blood T cells had expanded clonally by week 6. Near-lowest levels of clonal expansion characterized partial responders at 0.1-3.0 mg/kg.

Germline assignment: CDR1 SGHTA and CDR2 FQGNSA. The V gene end was trimmed by 7 bases and the J gene end by 9 bases; junction bases not matched to a gene: 9. The CDR3 has 14 residues. The receptor was isolated from an adult with an advanced solid tumor such as melanoma, head and neck, liver or kidney cancer. The sample was CD4+ or CD8+ T cells sorted from blood, taken in a trial of the OX40 agonist ivuxolimab. This rearrangement joins TRBV7-2 to TRBJ2-1; 10 bases agree with TRBD2. The CDR3 loop is CASTSSGLATEQFF. CDR3 in DNA: TGTGCCAGCACCTCTTCGGGACTAGCGACTGAGCAGTTCTTC.